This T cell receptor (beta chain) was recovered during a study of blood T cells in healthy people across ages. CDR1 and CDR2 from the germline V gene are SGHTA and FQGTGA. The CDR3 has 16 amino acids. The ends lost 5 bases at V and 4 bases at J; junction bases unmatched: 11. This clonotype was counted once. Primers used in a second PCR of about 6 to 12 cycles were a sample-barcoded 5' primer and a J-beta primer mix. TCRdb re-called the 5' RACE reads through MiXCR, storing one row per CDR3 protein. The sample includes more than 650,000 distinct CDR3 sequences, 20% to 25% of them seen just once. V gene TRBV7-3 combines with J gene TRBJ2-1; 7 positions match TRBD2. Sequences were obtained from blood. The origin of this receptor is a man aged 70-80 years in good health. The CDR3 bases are TGTGCCAGCAGCCTCAGCCCTAGCGGATTATACAATGAGCAGTTCTTC. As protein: CASSLSPSGLYNEQFF.